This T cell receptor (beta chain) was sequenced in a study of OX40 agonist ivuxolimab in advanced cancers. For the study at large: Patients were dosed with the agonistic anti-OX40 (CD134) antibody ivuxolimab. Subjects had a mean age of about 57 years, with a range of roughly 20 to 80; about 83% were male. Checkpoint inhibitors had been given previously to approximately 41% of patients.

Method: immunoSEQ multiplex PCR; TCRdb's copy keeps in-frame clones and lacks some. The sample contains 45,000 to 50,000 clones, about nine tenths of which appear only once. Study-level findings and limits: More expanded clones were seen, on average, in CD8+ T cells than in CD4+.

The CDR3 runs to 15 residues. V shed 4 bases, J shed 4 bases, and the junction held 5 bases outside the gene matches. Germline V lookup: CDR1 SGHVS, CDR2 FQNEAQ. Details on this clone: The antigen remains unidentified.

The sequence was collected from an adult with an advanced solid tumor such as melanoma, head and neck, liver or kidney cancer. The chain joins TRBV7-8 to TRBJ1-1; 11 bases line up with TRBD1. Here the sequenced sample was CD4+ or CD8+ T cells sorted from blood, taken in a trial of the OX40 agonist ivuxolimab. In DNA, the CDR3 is TGTGCCAGCAGCTCCAGGACAGGGGGCACCACTGAAGCTTTCTTT. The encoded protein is CASSSRTGGTTEAFF.